Following are 5 T cell receptor beta chains from one sample sequenced in a study of T cell repertoires and HLA-DP antigens (dated by TCRdb to between 2017 and 2018). No antigen has been identified for these receptors. Receptor amplification or capture employed the immunoSEQ multiplex PCR assay. TCRdb provides this immuneACCESS table in a form limited to in-frame rearrangements. Some clones are lacking; in checked studies, under half of them reflect an unresolved V gene, and why the rest are absent is not known. The sample table shows more than 90,000 clones, and about 92% are seen once. The leading ten clones occupy around 0.3% of the sample. The specimen sequenced was CD4+ T cells from PBMCs. The receptors stem from a woman aged 18-29 years in good health and CMV-seronegative.

V gene TRBV27 combines with J gene TRBJ2-1, with TRBD2 matching 13 bases. Losses at the gene ends were 6 bases for V and 4 bases for J; bases not matched to a gene: 12. The germline CDR1 and CDR2 sequences are MNHEY and SMNVEV (reference sequence). CDR3 size: 18 residues. Written as DNA, the CDR3 is TGTGCCAGCAGGCGGACTAGCGGGAGCCCGATCGTTTACAATGAGCAGTTCTTC. Amino acid sequence: CASRRTSGSPIVYNEQFF.

The J gene is TRBJ2-3, the V gene TRBV4-2, with D perhaps assigned TRBD1 or TRBD2 (6 bases each). Germline lookup yields CDR1 LGHNA and CDR2 YNFKEQ. The CDR3 extends over 18 amino acids. Trimming left V 0 bases short and J 1 base short, with 17 bases between. This CDR3 reads CASSQESYGGGGTDTQYF. The CDR3 DNA reads as TGTGCCAGCAGCCAAGAGAGTTATGGGGGCGGGGGCACAGATACGCAGTATTTT.

The V gene is TRBV15, the J gene TRBJ1-6; tentatively, D is TRBD1 (5 bases). Germline V gives CDR1 LNHNV, CDR2 YYDKDF (reference sequence). The CDR3 has 17 amino acids. The V and J ends lost 4 bases and 12 bases respectively, with 25 bases between them. The CDR3 here is CATSTSPPGGTLGPLHF. CDR3 nucleotides: TGTGCCACCAGCACCTCCCCACCGGGAGGGACGTTAGGACCCCTCCACTTT.

V is TRBV30 and J is TRBJ1-3; TRBD1 might be the D (5 bases). Germline V gives CDR1 GTSNPN, CDR2 SVGIG (reference sequence). Deletions cut 5 bases from V and 0 bases from J, with 8 bases between. There are 13 residues in the CDR3. The chain's CDR3 is CAWSGSSGNTIYF. The DNA of the CDR3 is TGTGCCTGGTCAGGGTCCTCTGGAAACACCATATATTTT.

The J gene is TRBJ2-5, the V gene TRBV19, with TRBD2 matching over 12 bases. The germline V gene has CDR1 LNHDA and CDR2 SQIVND (reference sequence). The CDR3 covers 17 residues. V gave up 5 bases and J gave up 9 bases; unmatched junction bases: 16. The CDR3 DNA reads as TGTGCCAGTAGTCCTCTAGCGGGAGGGGACCAGCAATGGGCCCAGTACTTC. Its translation is CASSPLAGGDQQWAQYF. Combining the CDR3 with reference TRBV19 and TRBJ2-5 gives the whole variable domain DGGITQSPKYLFRKEGQNVTLSCEQNLNHDAMYWYRQDPGQGLRLIYYSQIVNDFQKGDIAEGYSVSREKKESFPLTVTSAQKNPTAFYLCASSPLAGGDQQWAQYFGPGTRLLVL.